These 24 T cell receptor beta chains share one sample of origin, sequenced in a study of Tregs in tolerant kidney transplant recipients. This table comes from immunoSEQ multiplex PCR, and its TCRdb copy is limited to in-frame clones, with some not included. The sample includes 85,000 to 100,000 clones, roughly 93% seen only once; the top ten take 0.46%. The sample in question was CD4+ T cells from blood, obtained before the transplant. These receptors were collected from a human donor who received a combined kidney and bone marrow transplant.

The genes are TRBV28 and TRBJ2-7, with D perhaps TRBD2 (6 bases). Trimming removed 6 bases at V and 3 bases at J, with 18 bases between. The CDR3 sequence is 15 residues long. Per the germline V gene, CDR1 is MDHEN and CDR2 is SYDVKM. The CDR3 is CASRAGSPIYYEQYF. CDR3 DNA: TGTGCCAGCAGGGCGGGGAGCCCCATTTACTACGAGCAGTACTTC.

Turning to this clone: One end of the junction is discordant with germline, which a read error may explain. Other DNA sequences in this sample translate to the same CDR3. V usage is TRBV10-3 and J usage is TRBJ1-6, with 8 bases lining up with TRBD1. CDR3 length: 13 amino acids. From germline, CDR1 is ENHRY and CDR2 SYGVKD. CDR3 region: CAVQTGGDSPLHF. The DNA of the CDR3 is TGTGCCGTCCAAACAGGGGGGGATTCCCCCCTCCACTTT.

V and J are TRBV19 and TRBJ2-7; possible D gene TRBD2, 6 bases. Looked up from germline, CDR1 is LNHDA and CDR2 is SQIVND (reference sequence). Trimming removed 5 bases from V and 3 bases from J, with 17 bases in between. The CDR3 runs to 15 residues. CDR3 region: CASSVLAGRVYEQYF. The DNA for the CDR3 is TGTGCCAGTAGTGTCCTTGCGGGGAGAGTCTACGAGCAGTACTTC.

The chain employs TRBV21-1 and TRBJ2-5; the table's D call, TRBD1, was not checked against the DNA. TRBV21-1 is a known pseudogene. The CDR3 sequence is 18 residues long. DNA of the CDR3: TGTGCCAGCAGCAAAGGAGGAGACGGACACCTGACAGGGGGGACCCAGTACTTC. This translates into CASSKGGDGHLTGGTQYF.

V usage is TRBV6-6 and J usage is TRBJ2-1; no clear D gene. V gave up 6 bases and J gave up 6 bases, with 6 bases separating them. CDR1 is MNHNY, CDR2 SVGAGI, per germline (reference sequence). This CDR3 is built from 11 residues. CDR3 sequence (DNA): TGTGCCAGCAGCCCCAGCAATGAGCAGTTCTTC. Protein: CASSPSNEQFF.

J is TRBJ2-7 and V is TRBV6-4; D is possibly TRBD1 (5 bases). The CDR3 contains 15 residues. The V gene lost 6 bases and the J gene lost 2 bases, with 17 bases spanning the gap. The germline V gene has CDR1 MRHNA and CDR2 SNTAGT. The CDR3 DNA reads as TGTGCCAGCAGCGGATACAGGTCCCGTACCTACGAGCAGTACTTC. It specifies CASSGYRSRTYEQYF.

This clone came up once. This chain uses TRBV5-4 with TRBJ1-1; no firm D call. The CDR3 spans 15 residues. V was shortened by 3 bases and J by 1 base, with 13 bases between the two germline ends. Germline V lookup: CDR1 SGHNT, CDR2 YYREEE (reference sequence). The CDR3: CASSSTTIGNTEAFF. CDR3 DNA sequence: TGTGCCAGCAGCTCCACTACAATAGGGAACACTGAAGCTTTCTTT.

This sequence joins TRBV19 and TRBJ2-6; TRBD1 matches 8 bases. CDR1 is LNHDA and CDR2 is SQIVND in the germline V gene (reference sequence). The trim removed 6 bases at V and 5 bases at J, leaving 12 bases unmatched. CDR3 length equals 17 residues. CDR3 DNA: TGTGCCAGTAGACTTCAAGCAGGGGGCGGCCGGGCCAACGTCCTGACTTTC. Translated, it gives CASRLQAGGGRANVLTF. The full variable domain, completed using reference TRBV19 and TRBJ2-6, is DGGITQSPKYLFRKEGQNVTLSCEQNLNHDAMYWYRQDPGQGLRLIYYSQIVNDFQKGDIAEGYSVSREKKESFPLTVTSAQKNPTAFYLCASRLQAGGGRANVLTFGAGSRLTVL.

The chain has TRBV12-5 and TRBJ2-6, with TRBD1 matching 11 bases. J lost 4 bases, V lost 2 bases, and 7 bases had no gene match. The CDR3 is made up of 18 amino acids. Germline lookup yields CDR1 LGHNT and CDR2 FRNRAP. The CDR3 nucleotides are TGTGCTAGTGGTTTGAGAGGACAGGGGGCATCAGGGGCCAACGTCCTGACTTTC. Its protein is CASGLRGQGASGANVLTF. The full variable domain, its missing parts supplied by reference TRBV12-5 and TRBJ2-6, is DARVTQTPRHKVTEMGQEVTMRCQPILGHNTVFWYRQTMMQGLELLAYFRNRAPLDDSGMPKDRFSAEMPDATLATLKIQPSEPRDSAVYFCASGLRGQGASGANVLTFGAGSRLTVL.

The rearrangement links TRBV7-6 to TRBJ1-2, with a possible D match to TRBD1 (6 bases). V was shortened by 3 bases and J by 4 bases, with 6 bases between the two germline ends. Per germline, CDR1 SGHVS and CDR2 FNYEAQ. This CDR3 has 12 residues. CDR3 residues: CASSLDSYGYTF. CDR3 DNA sequence: TGTGCCAGCAGCTTGGACAGCTATGGCTACACCTTC. Using reference TRBV7-6 and TRBJ1-2 for the parts outside the CDR3, the full variable domain is GAGVSQSPRYKVTKRGQDVALRCDPISGHVSLYWYRQALGQGPEFLTYFNYEAQQDKSGLPNDRFSAERPEGSISTLTIQRTEQRDSAMYRCASSLDSYGYTFGSGTRLTVV.

The chain recombines TRBV19 with TRBJ2-5; D is uncertain. Trimming left V 9 bases short and J 2 bases short, with 10 bases between. The CDR3 is made up of 12 amino acids. From germline, CDR1 is LNHDA and CDR2 SQIVND (reference sequence). CDR3 nucleotide sequence: TGTGCCAGCGCCGGTCGGCAAGAGACCCAGTACTTC. Protein product: CASAGRQETQYF.

The chain links TRBV19 to TRBJ1-5; TRBD1 might be the D (5 bases). V lost 5 bases, J lost 9 bases, and 20 bases lay in between. Germline lookup yields CDR1 LNHDA and CDR2 SQIVND (reference sequence). The length of the CDR3 is 15 residues. The CDR3 protein is CASSFRPLGGLPQHF. The CDR3 DNA reads TGTGCCAGTAGTTTCCGTCCGTTGGGGGGGTTGCCCCAGCATTTT.

This chain connects TRBV11-2 to TRBJ2-1; perhaps TRBD1 as D (6 bases). V lost 5 bases and J 8 bases, leaving 16 bases between the germline ends. The CDR3 covers 14 residues. Germline values: CDR1 SGHAT, CDR2 FQNNGV. The CDR3 DNA is TGTGCCAGCAGCCTAGCTAACAGGGCGGATGAGCAGTTCTTC. It codes for CASSLANRADEQFF.

This rearrangement joins TRBV19 to TRBJ2-1; 13 bases are shared with TRBD2. V lost 5 bases and J lost 0; bases outside the gene matches: 7. The CDR3 totals 18 residues. Germline V CDR1 and CDR2: LNHDA, SQIVND (reference sequence). CDR3 bases: TGTGCCAGTAGTGTGGGACTAGCGGGGAGGAGCTCCTACAATGAGCAGTTCTTC. Its translation is CASSVGLAGRSSYNEQFF.

The J gene is TRBJ2-1, the V gene TRBV14; 11 bases fit TRBD2. CDR1 and CDR2 (germline): SGHDN, FVKESK. The CDR3 is made up of 15 amino acids. V was pared by 2 bases and J by 6 bases, with 3 bases of the junction left unmatched. CDR3 loop: CASSQLLAGGNEQFF. Written as DNA, the CDR3 is TGTGCCAGCAGCCAACTTCTAGCGGGGGGCAATGAGCAGTTCTTC.

The rearrangement uses TRBV6-1 and TRBJ1-4; 8 bases map to TRBD1. The V gene's germline CDR1 is MNHNS and CDR2 SASEGT. V was pared by 1 base and J by 8 bases, with 12 bases of the junction left unmatched. This CDR3 spans 17 amino acids. The CDR3 DNA reads as TGTGCCAGCAGTGAAGTACTACCCGGGACAGGACGCGAAAAACTGTTTTTT. Protein product: CASSEVLPGTGREKLFF.

This sequence joins TRBV18 and TRBJ2-1; TRBD2 agrees at 14 bases. The germline CDR1 and CDR2 sequences are KGHSH and LQKENI. V trimming: 4 bases; J trimming: 2 bases; junction bases outside the gene matches: 10. The CDR3 spans 19 residues. In nucleotides, the CDR3 is TGTGCCAGCTCACACCCCGGGACTAGCGGGAGTTGGACCTACAATGAGCAGTTCTTC. Translation: CASSHPGTSGSWTYNEQFF.

The chain combines TRBV7-9 with TRBJ2-1, with 12 bases that match TRBD2. The CDR3 covers 17 residues. Germline V lookup: CDR1 SEHNR, CDR2 FQNEAQ (reference sequence). The J segment lost 6 bases and the V segment lost 2 bases, leaving 8 bases of the junction unmatched. For the CDR3, the DNA is TGTGCCAGCAGCTTAACCATAACTAGCGGGAGGAGCAATGAGCAGTTCTTC. This sequence encodes CASSLTITSGRSNEQFF.

This chain uses TRBV7-9 with TRBJ2-3, with 8 bases fitting TRBD2. The CDR3 sequence is 14 residues long. Losses at the gene ends were 10 bases for V and 0 bases for J; bases not matched to a gene: 6. Germline loops: CDR1 SEHNR, CDR2 FQNEAQ (reference sequence). The CDR3 region is CATLRLASTDTQYF. CDR3 DNA sequence: TGTGCCACCCTTAGACTAGCGAGCACAGATACGCAGTATTTT.

The V call is TRBV27, the J call TRBJ2-2; 12 bases align to TRBD2. The ends lost 1 base at V and 5 bases at J; junction bases unmatched: 17. Germline loops: CDR1 MNHEY, CDR2 SMNVEV (reference sequence). The CDR3 is made up of 21 amino acids. The CDR3 protein is CASSLFSLLAGGLVGTGELFF. The CDR3, as DNA: TGTGCCAGCAGTTTATTCTCCTTACTAGCGGGAGGCCTGGTTGGAACCGGGGAGCTGTTTTTT.

The rearrangement links TRBV18 to TRBJ2-3; D unresolved. The CDR3 is made up of 13 amino acids. With 2 bases removed from V and 2 bases from J, the gap between germline ends came to 5 bases. Germline V CDR1 and CDR2: KGHSH, LQKENI. The CDR3 sequence is CASSPRLTDTQYF. The CDR3 DNA is TGTGCCAGCTCACCAAGACTCACAGATACGCAGTATTTT.

This clone occurred a few times. The chain joins TRBV18 to TRBJ1-5; TRBD1 agrees at 7 bases. Looked up from germline, CDR1 is KGHSH and CDR2 is LQKENI. The J segment lost 5 bases and the V segment lost 4 bases, leaving 5 bases of the junction unmatched. The CDR3 is made up of 14 amino acids. CDR3 region: CASSQQGSDQPQHF. CDR3 DNA sequence: TGTGCCAGCTCACAACAGGGGAGCGATCAGCCCCAGCATTTT. Full variable domain (outside the CDR3, taken from reference TRBV18 and TRBJ1-5): NAGVMQNPRHLVRRRGQEARLRCSPMKGHSHVYWYRQLPEEGLKFMVYLQKENIIDESGMPKERFSAEFPKEGPSILRIQQVVRGDSAAYFCASSQQGSDQPQHFGDGTRLSIL.

V usage is TRBV9 and J usage is TRBJ2-7; the match to TRBD1 covers 9 bases. The V and J ends lost 4 bases and 5 bases, in that order; junction bases with no gene match: 10. Per the germline V gene, CDR1 is SGDLS and CDR2 is YYNGEE. CDR3 length: 15 residues. In DNA, the CDR3 is TGTGCCAGCAGCCCGCGGACAGGGGTGTCCCACGAGCAGTACTTC. This sequence encodes CASSPRTGVSHEQYF.

V gene TRBV4-2 combines with J gene TRBJ1-5, with unresolved D. The CDR3 loop spans 17 amino acids. V lost 4 bases to trimming and J lost 0 bases, with 16 bases between them. Looked up from germline, CDR1 is LGHNA and CDR2 is YNFKEQ. The CDR3 loop is CASSPTGAGYSNQPQHF. The CDR3 nucleotides read TGTGCCAGCAGCCCGACCGGCGCGGGCTATAGCAATCAGCCCCAGCATTTT.